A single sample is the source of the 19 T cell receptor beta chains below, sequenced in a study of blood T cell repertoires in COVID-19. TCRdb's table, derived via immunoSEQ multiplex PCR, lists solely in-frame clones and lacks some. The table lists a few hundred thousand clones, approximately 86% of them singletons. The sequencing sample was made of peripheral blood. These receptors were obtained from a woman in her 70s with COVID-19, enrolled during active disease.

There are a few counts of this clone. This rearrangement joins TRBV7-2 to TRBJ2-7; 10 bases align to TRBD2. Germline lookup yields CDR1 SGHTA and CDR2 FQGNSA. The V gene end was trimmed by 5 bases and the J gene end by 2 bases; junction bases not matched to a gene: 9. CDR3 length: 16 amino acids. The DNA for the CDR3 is TGTGCCAGCAGCCGCGAGGGAACTAGCGGGGCCTACGAGCAGTACTTC. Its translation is CASSREGTSGAYEQYF.

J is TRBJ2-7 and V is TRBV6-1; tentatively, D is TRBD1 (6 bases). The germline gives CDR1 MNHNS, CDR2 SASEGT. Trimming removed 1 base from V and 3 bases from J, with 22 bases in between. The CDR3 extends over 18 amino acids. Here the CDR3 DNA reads TGTGCCAGCAGTGAAGGACAGGTTATGCCACAGTACAACTACGAGCAGTACTTC. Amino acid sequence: CASSEGQVMPQYNYEQYF.

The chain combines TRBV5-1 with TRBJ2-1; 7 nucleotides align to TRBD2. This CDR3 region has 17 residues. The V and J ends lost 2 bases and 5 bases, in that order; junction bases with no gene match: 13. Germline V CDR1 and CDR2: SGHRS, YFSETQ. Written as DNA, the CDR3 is TGCGCCAGCAGCTTAAGACCCATTGGCGGGGGAAACAATGAGCAGTTCTTC. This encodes CASSLRPIGGGNNEQFF.

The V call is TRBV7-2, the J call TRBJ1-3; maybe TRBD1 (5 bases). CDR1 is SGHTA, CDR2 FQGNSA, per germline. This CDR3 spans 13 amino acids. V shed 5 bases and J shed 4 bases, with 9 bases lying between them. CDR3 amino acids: CASSRDYGNTIYF. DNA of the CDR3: TGTGCCAGCAGCCGGGACTACGGAAACACCATATATTTT.

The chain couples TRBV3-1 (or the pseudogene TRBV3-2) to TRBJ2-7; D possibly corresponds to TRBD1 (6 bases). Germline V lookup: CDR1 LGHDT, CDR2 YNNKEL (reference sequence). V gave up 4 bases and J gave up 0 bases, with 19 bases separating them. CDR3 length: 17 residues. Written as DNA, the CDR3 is TGTGCCAGCAGCCCGGACTTAGGACAGCCTACCTCCTACGAGCAGTACTTC. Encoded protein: CASSPDLGQPTSYEQYF.

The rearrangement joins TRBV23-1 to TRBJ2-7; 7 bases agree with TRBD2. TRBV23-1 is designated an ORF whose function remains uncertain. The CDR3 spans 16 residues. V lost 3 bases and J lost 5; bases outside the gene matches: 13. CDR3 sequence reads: CASSHCCGGWRHEQYF. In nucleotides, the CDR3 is TGCGCCAGCAGTCATTGTTGCGGGGGATGGCGCCACGAGCAGTACTTC.

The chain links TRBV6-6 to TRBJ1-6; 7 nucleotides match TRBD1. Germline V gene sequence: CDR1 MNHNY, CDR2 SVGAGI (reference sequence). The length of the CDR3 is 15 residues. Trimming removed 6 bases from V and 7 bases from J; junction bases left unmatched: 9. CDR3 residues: CASSPTGETNSPLHF. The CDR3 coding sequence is TGTGCCAGCAGCCCAACAGGGGAAACAAATTCACCCCTCCACTTT.

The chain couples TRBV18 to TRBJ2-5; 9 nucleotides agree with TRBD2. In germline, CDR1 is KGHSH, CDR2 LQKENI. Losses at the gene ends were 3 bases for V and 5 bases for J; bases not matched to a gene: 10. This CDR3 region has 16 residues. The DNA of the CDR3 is TGTGCCAGCTCACCGAATTTAGCGGGGGTCGGGGAGACCCAGTACTTC. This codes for CASSPNLAGVGETQYF.

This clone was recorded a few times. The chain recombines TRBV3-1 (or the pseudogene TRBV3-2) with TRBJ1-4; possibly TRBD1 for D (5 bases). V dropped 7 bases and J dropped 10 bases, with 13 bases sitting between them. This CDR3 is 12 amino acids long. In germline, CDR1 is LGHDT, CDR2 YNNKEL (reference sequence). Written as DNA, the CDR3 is TGTGCCAGCACCCCAGGGTTCGGAAAACTGTTTTTT. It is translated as CASTPGFGKLFF.

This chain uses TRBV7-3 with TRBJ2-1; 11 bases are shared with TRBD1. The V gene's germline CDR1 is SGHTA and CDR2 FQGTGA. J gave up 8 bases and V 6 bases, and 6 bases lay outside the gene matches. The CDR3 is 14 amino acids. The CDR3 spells CASSRDRGIDEQFF. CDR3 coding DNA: TGTGCCAGCAGTCGGGACAGGGGGATAGATGAGCAGTTCTTC.

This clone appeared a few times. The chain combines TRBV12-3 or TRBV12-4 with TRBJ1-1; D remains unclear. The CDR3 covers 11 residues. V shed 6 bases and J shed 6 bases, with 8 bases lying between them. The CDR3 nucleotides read TGTGCCAGCAGACTAAACGCTGAAGCTTTCTTT. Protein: CASRLNAEAFF.

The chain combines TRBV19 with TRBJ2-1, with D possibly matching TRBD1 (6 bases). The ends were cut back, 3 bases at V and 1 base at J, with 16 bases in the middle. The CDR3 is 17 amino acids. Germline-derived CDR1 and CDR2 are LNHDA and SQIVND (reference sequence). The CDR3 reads CASSIVGALASYNEQFF. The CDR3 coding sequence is TGTGCCAGTAGTATTGTGGGGGCCTTGGCATCCTACAATGAGCAGTTCTTC.

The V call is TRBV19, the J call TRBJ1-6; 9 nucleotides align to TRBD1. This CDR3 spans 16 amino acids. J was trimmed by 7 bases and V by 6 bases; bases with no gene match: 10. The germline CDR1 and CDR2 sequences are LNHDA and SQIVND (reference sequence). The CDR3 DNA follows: TGTGCCAGTAGCCGATGGGGACAGGGAATAAATTCACCCCTCCACTTT. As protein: CASSRWGQGINSPLHF.

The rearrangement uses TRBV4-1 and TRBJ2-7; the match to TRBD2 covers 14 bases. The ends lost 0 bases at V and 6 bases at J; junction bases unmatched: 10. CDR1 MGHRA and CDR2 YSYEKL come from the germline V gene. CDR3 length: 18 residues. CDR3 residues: CASSQEGYGLAGGGEQYF. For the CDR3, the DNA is TGCGCCAGCAGCCAAGAAGGGTACGGACTAGCGGGGGGCGGCGAGCAGTACTTC.

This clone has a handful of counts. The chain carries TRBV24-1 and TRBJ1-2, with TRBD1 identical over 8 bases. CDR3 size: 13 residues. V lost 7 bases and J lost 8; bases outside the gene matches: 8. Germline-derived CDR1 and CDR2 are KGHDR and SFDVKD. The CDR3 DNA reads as TGTGCCACCAGCTCTGGACAGGGAGGCGGCTACACCTTC. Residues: CATSSGQGGGYTF.

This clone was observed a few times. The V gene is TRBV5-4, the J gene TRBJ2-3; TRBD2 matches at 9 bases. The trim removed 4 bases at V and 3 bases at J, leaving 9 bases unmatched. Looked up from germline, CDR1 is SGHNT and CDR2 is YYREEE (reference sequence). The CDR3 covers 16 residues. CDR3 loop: CASSPGPAGGTDTQYF. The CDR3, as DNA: TGTGCCAGCAGCCCGGGACCCGCGGGGGGGACAGATACGCAGTATTTT.

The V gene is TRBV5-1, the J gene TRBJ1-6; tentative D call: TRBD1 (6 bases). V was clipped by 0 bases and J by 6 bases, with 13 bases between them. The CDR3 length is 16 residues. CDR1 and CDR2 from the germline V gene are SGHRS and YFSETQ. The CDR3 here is CASSLVEGGVNSPLHF. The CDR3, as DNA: TGCGCCAGCAGCTTGGTGGAAGGGGGTGTTAATTCACCCCTCCACTTT.

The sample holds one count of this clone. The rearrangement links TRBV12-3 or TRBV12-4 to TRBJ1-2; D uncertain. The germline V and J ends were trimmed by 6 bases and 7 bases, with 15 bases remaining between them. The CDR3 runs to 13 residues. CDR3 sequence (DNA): TGTGCCAGCAGCAGTGGGGAGTTCGGTGGCTACACCTTC. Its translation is CASSSGEFGGYTF.

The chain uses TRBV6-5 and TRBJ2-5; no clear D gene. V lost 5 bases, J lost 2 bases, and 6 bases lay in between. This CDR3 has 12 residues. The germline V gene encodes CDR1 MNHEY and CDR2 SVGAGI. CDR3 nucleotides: TGTGCCAGCAGTACACAGCAAGAGACCCAGTACTTC. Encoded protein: CASSTQQETQYF.